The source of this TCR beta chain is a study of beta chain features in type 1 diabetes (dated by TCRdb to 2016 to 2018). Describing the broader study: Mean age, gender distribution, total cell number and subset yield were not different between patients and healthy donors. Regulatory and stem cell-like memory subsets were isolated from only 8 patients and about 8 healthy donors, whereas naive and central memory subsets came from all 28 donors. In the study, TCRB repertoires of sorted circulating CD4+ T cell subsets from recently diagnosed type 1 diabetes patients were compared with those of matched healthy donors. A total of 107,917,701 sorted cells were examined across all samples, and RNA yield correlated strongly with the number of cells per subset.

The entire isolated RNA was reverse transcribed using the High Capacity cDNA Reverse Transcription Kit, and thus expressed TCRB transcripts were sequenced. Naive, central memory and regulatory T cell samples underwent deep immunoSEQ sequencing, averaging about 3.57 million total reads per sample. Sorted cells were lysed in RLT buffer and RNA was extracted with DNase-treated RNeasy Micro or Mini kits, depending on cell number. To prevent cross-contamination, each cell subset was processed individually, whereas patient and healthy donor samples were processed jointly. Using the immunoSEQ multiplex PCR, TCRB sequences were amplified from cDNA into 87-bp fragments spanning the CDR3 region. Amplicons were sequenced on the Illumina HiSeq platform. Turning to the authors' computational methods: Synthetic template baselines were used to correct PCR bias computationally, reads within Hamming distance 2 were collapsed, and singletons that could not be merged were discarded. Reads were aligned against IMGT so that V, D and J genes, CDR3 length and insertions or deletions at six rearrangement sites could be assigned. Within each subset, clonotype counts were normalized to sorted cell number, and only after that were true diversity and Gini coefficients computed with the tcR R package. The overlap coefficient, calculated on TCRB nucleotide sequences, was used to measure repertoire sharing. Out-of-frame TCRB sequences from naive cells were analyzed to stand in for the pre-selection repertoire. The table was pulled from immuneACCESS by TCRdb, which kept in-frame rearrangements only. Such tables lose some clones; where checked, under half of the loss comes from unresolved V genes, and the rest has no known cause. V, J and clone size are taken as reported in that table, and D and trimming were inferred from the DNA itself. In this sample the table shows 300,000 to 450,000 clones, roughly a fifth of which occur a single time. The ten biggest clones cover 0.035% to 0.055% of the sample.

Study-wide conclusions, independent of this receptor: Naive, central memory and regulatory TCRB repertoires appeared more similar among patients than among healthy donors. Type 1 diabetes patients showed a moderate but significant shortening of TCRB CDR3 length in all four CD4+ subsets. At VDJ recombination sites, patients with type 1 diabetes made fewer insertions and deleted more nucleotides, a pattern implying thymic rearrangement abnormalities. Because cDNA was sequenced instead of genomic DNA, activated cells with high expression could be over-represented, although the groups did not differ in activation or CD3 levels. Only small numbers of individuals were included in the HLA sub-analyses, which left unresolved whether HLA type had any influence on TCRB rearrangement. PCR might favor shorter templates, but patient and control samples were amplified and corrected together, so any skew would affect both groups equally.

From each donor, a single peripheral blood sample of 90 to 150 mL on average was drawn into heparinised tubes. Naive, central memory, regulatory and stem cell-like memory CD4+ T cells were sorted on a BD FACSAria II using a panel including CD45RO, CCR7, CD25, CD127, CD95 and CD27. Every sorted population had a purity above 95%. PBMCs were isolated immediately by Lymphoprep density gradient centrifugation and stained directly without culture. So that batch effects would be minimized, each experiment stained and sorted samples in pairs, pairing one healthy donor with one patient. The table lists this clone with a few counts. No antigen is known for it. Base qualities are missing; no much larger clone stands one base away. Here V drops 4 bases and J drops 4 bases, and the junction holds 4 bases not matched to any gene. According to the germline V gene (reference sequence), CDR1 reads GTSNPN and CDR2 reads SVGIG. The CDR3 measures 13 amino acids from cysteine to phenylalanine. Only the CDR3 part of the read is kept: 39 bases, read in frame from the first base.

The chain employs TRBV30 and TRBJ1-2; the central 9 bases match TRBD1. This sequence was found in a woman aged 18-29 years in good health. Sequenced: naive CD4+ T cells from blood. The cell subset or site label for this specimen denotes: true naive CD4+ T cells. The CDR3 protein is CAWTLDRGYGYTF. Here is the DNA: TGTGCCTGGACGCTGGACAGGGGCTATGGCTACACCTTC.